A few counts support the clone carrying this T cell receptor beta chain. The CDR3 loop spans 14 amino acids. V gave up 4 bases and J gave up 3 bases, with 12 bases separating them. Germline V CDR1 and CDR2: SGHRS, YFSETQ. These data are taken from a study of T cells in Graves' hyperthyroidism and ophthalmopathy. From RNA transcripts, TCR beta CDR3 regions were amplified. A first-round RT-PCR of the TCR CDR3 used the HTBI primer set. TCRdb redid the calling of the multiplex PCR reads with MiXCR, one entry per CDR3 protein. The table has a few hundred thousand distinct CDR3 sequences, 46% seen once. Sequencing used peripheral blood or thyroid tissue (not recorded which). J is TRBJ2-3 and V is TRBV5-1; tentatively, D is TRBD2 (6 bases). This clonotype originated in a woman aged 18-35 years with Graves' hyperthyroidism. The CDR3 loop reads CASSQSGLTDTQYF. The DNA of the CDR3 is TGCGCCAGCAGCCAAAGCGGGCTGACAGATACGCAGTATTTT.